The clone carrying this T cell receptor beta chain was seen a few times. The record originates from a study of blood T cells in healthy people across ages. PCR was performed a second time for 7 to 11 cycles using a sample-barcoded 5' primer and a J-beta primer mix. A template-switch adaptor containing 12 random nucleotides labeled each cDNA molecule. TCRdb independently ran MiXCR on the 5' RACE reads; one entry per CDR3 protein. Here the sample spans 540,000 or so distinct CDR3 sequences, around 24% being singletons. They isolated at least 7 million PBMCs from each sample. This same sample was also taken into another study, of T cells of mothers and their children. That publication notes: The whole RNA yield was converted to cDNA, around 1.5 ug per 15 ul.

This receptor was taken from a boy younger than 18 in good health. The specimen was blood.

The CDR3 loop reads CASRRAGASYNEQFF. Here the CDR3 DNA reads TGTGCCAGCAGGAGAGCGGGAGCGTCCTACAATGAGCAGTTCTTC. The rearrangement links TRBV27 to TRBJ2-1; 8 nucleotides match TRBD2. J lost 1 base, V lost 6 bases, and 5 bases had no gene match. Germline-derived CDR1 and CDR2 are MNHEY and SMNVEV (reference sequence). The CDR3 spans 15 residues.